What follows describes a single T cell receptor (beta chain). This clonotype showed up many times. Its target antigen remains unknown. No per-base quality is available; no much larger clone lies one base away. This sample is part of a study of T cells in Graves' hyperthyroidism and ophthalmopathy (dated by TCRdb to the late 2010s). Regarding the study in general: Peripheral blood was collected at initial diagnosis, before any treatment. TCR V-J signatures able to tell the groups apart were searched for in a discovery cohort of 100 patients, of whom over 40 had Graves' ophthalmopathy and under 65 had stable Graves' hyperthyroidism. Prospective prediction of ophthalmopathy was tested in an independent validation cohort of about 19 hyperthyroidism patients and 17 patients who later progressed to ophthalmopathy. For training and testing, the roughly 97 patients in the discovery cohort were randomly divided in a 7:3 ratio. In several Graves' hyperthyroidism patients, the study also compared T-cell repertoires from thyroid tissue with T-cell repertoires from blood. After sampling, hyperthyroidism patients received methimazole starting at 30 mg daily, and ophthalmopathy patients received high-dose intravenous methylprednisolone. The paper reports TCR Vbeta CDR3 sequencing of some 140 peripheral blood samples: around 45 ophthalmopathy, 75 to 80 hyperthyroidism and approximately 17 progressor patients. The full study reports these points: Most expanded thyroid clonotypes (frequency above 0.001) were also detected in blood, a finding suggesting that blood repertoires may reflect thyroid immune responses. In cross-validation, a model built on a 13 V-J signature told ophthalmopathy apart from stable hyperthyroidism with 85% to 90% sensitivity and about 81% specificity, and in testing the same model reached 80%/75%. During validation, the model predicted progression to ophthalmopathy a median of approximately six months ahead of onset, with around 71% sensitivity and more than 72% specificity. No statistical method was used to fix the sample size in advance, and group allocation was not hidden from the investigators.

Graves' hyperthyroidism was defined as stable when no progression to ophthalmopathy occurred over 18 months of follow-up. Hyperthyroidism patients were newly diagnosed, with disease duration under 2 months, and aged 18 to 65 years. Exclusion was applied to patients with uncontrolled infections, other autoimmune diseases, pregnancy or lactation. Diagnoses were based on clinical symptoms, serum thyroxine and TRAb, thyroid ultrasound and orbital computed tomography. PBMCs were separated from approximately 10 ml of fresh peripheral blood using Ficoll-Paque density gradient centrifugation. Total RNA was extracted with Trizol reagent, and quality was checked on an Agilent 2100 Bioanalyzer. CDR3 length: 12 amino acids, cysteine to phenylalanine. Only the CDR3 region is kept as DNA, spanning 36 bases read in frame from base 1. Reading the germline V gene (reference sequence) gives CDR1 DFQATT and CDR2 SNEGSKA. Germline trimming: 3 bases from V, 10 bases from J; junction bases outside gene matches: 6.

The TCR beta CDR3 regions were amplified from RNA transcripts. The first round of RT-PCR for the TCR CDR3 was performed with the HTBI primer set and the Qiagen OneStep RT-PCR kit. A second multiplex PCR round built the libraries, followed by size selection and purification. Paired-end sequencing of the libraries was performed with 100 bp reads on an Illumina HiSeq2000. Processing in the source paper ran as follows. SOAPnuke was used to process the raw data, throwing out any read that contained adapters or uncalled bases, had a mean Phred below 15, or lacked an exact constant-primer or identifier match. COPE v1.2.5 was used to merge high-quality paired reads, and clonotypes were defined as unique nucleotide sequences. MiTCR v1.1 was used to align the clonotypes against IMGT TRBV, TRBD and TRBJ reference segments. The analysis was restricted to V-J combinations with a frequency above 0.0001, which together covered around 99% of the repertoires. A TCS score was defined as the ratio between F50 (clonal expansion) and ExV (chaos), using BLOSUM62-based TCRdist between CDR3 peptides within each V-J. Welch's t-statistics and random forest reduced 500 to 650 V-J features to some 14, which were used in a naive Bayes classifier (R e1071). TCRdb trimmed public reads at Q25 via fastp, called clones via MiXCR and kept in-frame beta chains. Identical CDR3 proteins give one entry, which carries the most common genes and DNA. TCRdb's processing, not the study's, gives the V and J calls here. The sample data list about 740,000 distinct CDR3 sequences, and roughly 15% of these were observed just once. In total, the top ten clones hold roughly a tenth of the sample.

This chain joins TRBV20-1 to TRBJ2-1; the central 7 bases match TRBD2. The TCR comes from a woman between 18 and 30 years old with Graves' hyperthyroidism. The sample taken for sequencing was blood. DNA sequence: TGCAGTGCTAGGCACCTAGCGGAAGAGCAGTTCTTC. Translated, this is CSARHLAEEQFF.